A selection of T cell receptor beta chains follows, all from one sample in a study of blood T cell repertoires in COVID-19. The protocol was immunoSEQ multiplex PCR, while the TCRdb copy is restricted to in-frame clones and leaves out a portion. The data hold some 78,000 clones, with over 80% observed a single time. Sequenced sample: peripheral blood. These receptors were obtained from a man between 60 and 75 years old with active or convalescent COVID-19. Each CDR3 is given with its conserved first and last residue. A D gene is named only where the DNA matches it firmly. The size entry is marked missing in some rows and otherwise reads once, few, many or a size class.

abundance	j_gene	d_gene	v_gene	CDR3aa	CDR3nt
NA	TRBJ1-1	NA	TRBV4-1	CASSPLGRTEAFF	TGCGCCAGCAGCCCGCTGGGCCGGACTGAAGCTTTCTTT
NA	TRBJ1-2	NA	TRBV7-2	CASSLDSNYGYTF	TGTGCCAGCAGCTTAGACAGTAACTATGGCTACACCTTC
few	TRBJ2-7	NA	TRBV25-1	CASSLSRGGLYNYEQYF	TGTGCCAGCAGTCTCTCGCGTGGGGGACTTTATAACTACGAGCAGTACTTC
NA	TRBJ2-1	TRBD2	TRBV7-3	CASSPLTSTLNEQFF	TGTGCCAGCAGCCCATTGACTAGCACCCTCAATGAGCAGTTCTTC
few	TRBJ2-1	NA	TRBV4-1	CASSQPGLGGNNEQFF	TGCGCCAGCAGCCAACCCGGACTAGGGGGGAACAATGAGCAGTTCTTC
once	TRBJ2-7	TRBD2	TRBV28	CASTGGLFEQYF	TGTGCCAGCACGGGGGGGCTATTCGAGCAGTACTTC
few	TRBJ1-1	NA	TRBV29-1	CSVEESVGTEAFF	TGCAGCGTTGAAGAATCGGTCGGCACTGAAGCTTTCTTT
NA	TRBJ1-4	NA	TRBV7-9	CASSLLQGPNEKLFF	TGTGCCAGCAGCTTATTACAGGGACCCAATGAAAAACTGTTTTTT
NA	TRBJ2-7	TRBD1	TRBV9	CASSAGTGGDEQYF	TGTGCCAGCAGCGCCGGGACAGGGGGCGACGAGCAGTACTTC
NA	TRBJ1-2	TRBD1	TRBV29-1	CSAIRGQGHGYTF	TGCAGCGCCATTAGGGGACAGGGGCATGGCTACACCTTC
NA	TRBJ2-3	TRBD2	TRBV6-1	CASSVHRDYSTDTQYF	TGTGCCAGCAGTGTCCACCGGGACTACAGCACAGATACGCAGTATTTT
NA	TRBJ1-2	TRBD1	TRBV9	CASSVRQGFGYTF	TGTGCCAGCAGCGTAAGACAGGGTTTTGGCTACACCTTC
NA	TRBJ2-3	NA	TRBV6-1	CASSETLLTSTDTQYF	TGTGCCAGCAGTGAAACACTACTAACTAGCACAGATACGCAGTATTTT
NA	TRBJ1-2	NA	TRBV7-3	CASGNRDGYTF	TGTGCCAGCGGCAACAGGGATGGCTACACCTTC
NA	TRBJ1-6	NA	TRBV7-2	CASSARHHYYNSPLHF	TGTGCCAGCAGCGCGAGACACCATTACTATAATTCACCCCTCCACTTT
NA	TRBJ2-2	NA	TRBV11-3	CASSLFFPGELFF	TGTGCCAGCAGCTTATTCTTTCCCGGGGAGCTGTTTTTT
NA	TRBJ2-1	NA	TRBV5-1	CASSPTGNPVERQFF	TGCGCCAGCAGCCCAACAGGGAACCCCGTAGAAAGGCAGTTCTTC
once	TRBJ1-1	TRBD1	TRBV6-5	CASTDRGRSEAFF	TGTGCCAGCACCGACAGGGGTCGGTCTGAAGCTTTCTTT
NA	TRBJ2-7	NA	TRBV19	CASGGRGENNEQYF	TGTGCCAGCGGTGGGAGGGGGGAGAACAACGAGCAGTACTTC
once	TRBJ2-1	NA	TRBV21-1	CASSFRGQTTNEQFF	TGTGCCAGCAGCTTCCGAGGACAGACTACCAATGAGCAGTTCTTC
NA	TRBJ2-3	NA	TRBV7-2	CASSLGLETQYF	TGTGCCAGCAGCTTAGGACTAGAAACGCAGTATTTT
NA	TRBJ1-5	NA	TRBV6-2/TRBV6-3	CASSNYRDNSNQPQHF	TGTGCCAGCAGTAATTACAGGGATAATAGCAATCAGCCCCAGCATTTT
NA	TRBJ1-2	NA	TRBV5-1	CASSENRETNYGYTF	TGCGCCAGCAGCGAAAACAGGGAAACTAACTATGGCTACACCTTC
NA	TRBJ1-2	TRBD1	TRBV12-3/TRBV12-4	CASTTGDGYTF	TGTGCCTCCACGACAGGGGACGGCTACACCTTC
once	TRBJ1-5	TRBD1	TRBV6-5	CASSPTGLNQPQHF	TGTGCCAGCAGTCCGACAGGGTTGAATCAGCCCCAGCATTTT
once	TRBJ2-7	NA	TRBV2	CASSEALVGGPYEQYF	TGTGCCAGCAGTGAAGCGCTTGTGGGGGGACCCTACGAGCAGTACTTC
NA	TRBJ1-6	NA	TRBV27	CASTANNSPLHF	TGTGCCAGCACCGCTAACAATTCACCCCTCCACTTT
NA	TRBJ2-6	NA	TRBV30	CAWSAYSSGANVLTF	TGTGCCTGGAGTGCGTACAGCTCTGGGGCCAACGTCCTGACTTTC
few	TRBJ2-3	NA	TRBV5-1	CASSPPGSDTQYF	TGCGCCAGCAGCCCGCCAGGGTCCGATACGCAGTATTTT
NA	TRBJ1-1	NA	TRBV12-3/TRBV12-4	CASSLRTATEAFF	TGTGCCAGCAGTTTACGGACAGCCACTGAAGCTTTCTTT
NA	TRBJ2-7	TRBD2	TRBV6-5	CASSLAGSYEQYF	TGTGCCAGCAGCCTAGCGGGGTCCTACGAGCAGTACTTC
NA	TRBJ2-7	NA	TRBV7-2	CASSLGPGSGAYEQYF	TGTGCCAGCAGCTTAGGCCCGGGGTCCGGGGCCTACGAGCAGTACTTC
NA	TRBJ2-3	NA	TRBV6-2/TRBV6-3	CASSYPEQGRTDTQYF	TGTGCCAGCAGTTACCCTGAGCAGGGGCGCACAGATACGCAGTATTTT
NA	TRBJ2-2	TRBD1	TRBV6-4	CASSNGQGGTGELFF	TGTGCCAGCAGCAATGGACAGGGGGGCACCGGGGAGCTGTTTTTT
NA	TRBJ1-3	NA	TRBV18	CASSLGPGAGNTIYF	TGTGCCAGCTCACTTGGGCCAGGGGCTGGAAACACCATATATTTT
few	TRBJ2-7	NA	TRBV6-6	CASSRVTGSYEQYF	TGTGCCAGCAGTCGTGTGACAGGCTCCTACGAGCAGTACTTC
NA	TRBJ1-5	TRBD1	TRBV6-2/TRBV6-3	CASSYSGQGWNQPQHF	TGTGCCAGCAGTTACTCTGGACAGGGGTGGAATCAGCCCCAGCATTTT
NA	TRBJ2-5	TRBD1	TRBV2	CASRVGTDKETQYF	TGTGCCAGCAGAGTTGGGACAGACAAAGAGACCCAGTACTTC
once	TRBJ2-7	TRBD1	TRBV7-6	CASSLLTGYSDEQYF	TGTGCCAGCAGCTTACTGACAGGGTATTCTGACGAGCAGTACTTC
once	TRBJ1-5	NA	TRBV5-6	CASSLVAGSNQPQHF	TGTGCCAGCAGCTTAGTGGCAGGAAGCAATCAGCCCCAGCATTTT
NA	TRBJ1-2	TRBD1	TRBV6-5	CASSYRTGDYGYTF	TGTGCCAGCAGTTACCGGACAGGGGACTATGGCTACACCTTC